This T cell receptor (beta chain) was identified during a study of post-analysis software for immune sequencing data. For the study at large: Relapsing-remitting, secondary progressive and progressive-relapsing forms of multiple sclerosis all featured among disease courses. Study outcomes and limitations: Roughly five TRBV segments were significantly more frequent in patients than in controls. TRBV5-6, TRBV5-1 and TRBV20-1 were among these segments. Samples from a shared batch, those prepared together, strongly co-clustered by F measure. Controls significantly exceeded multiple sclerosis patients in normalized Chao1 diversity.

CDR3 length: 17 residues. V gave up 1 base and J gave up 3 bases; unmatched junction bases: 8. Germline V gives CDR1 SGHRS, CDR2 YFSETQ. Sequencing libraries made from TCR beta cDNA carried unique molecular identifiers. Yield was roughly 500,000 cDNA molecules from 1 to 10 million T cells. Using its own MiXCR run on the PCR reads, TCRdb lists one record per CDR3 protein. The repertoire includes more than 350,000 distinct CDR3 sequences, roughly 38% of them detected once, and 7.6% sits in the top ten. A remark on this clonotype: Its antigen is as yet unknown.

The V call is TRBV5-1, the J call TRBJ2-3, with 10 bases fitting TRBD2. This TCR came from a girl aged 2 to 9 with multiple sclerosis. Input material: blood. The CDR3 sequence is CASSLSLAGDATDTQYF. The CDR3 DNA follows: TGCGCCAGCAGCTTGTCTCTAGCGGGAGATGCGACAGATACGCAGTATTTT. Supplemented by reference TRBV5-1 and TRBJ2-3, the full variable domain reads KAGVTQTPRYLIKTRGQQVTLSCSPISGHRSVSWYQQTPGQGLQFLFEYFSETQRNKGNFPGRFSGRQFSNSRSEMNVSTLELGDSALYLCASSLSLAGDATDTQYFGPGTRLTVL.